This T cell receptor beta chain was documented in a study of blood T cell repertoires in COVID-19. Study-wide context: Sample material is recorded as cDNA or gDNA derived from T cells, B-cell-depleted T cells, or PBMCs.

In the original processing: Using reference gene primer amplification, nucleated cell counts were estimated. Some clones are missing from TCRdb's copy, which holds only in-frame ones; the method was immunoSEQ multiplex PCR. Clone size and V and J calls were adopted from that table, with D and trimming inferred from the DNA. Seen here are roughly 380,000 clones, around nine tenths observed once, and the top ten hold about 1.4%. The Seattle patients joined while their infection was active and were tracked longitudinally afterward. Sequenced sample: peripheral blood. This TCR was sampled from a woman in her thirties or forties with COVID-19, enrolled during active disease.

For the CDR3, the DNA is TGTGCCACCAGCCCGGGACACTTCTACAATGAGCAGTTCTTC. Translating it yields CATSPGHFYNEQFF. The V call is TRBV28, the J call TRBJ2-1; D perhaps matches TRBD1 (6 bases). Germline V gives CDR1 MDHEN, CDR2 SYDVKM. The CDR3 length is 14 residues. Trimming took 10 bases from V and 3 from J, leaving 16 bases between them.